This note documents a single TCR beta chain sequence. Its antigen is currently unknown. These data belong to a study of cytomegalovirus exposure and HLA in healthy donors. Study results and caveats: Among the CMV-associated chains, three were confirmed in vitro as specific for CMV antigens.

Both 60 Vbeta primers and 13 Jbeta primers went into the PCR. Assay: immunoSEQ multiplex PCR; the TCRdb copy retains only in-frame clones and omits some. The sample yields 150,000 to 200,000 clones, over 60% seen once. Germline CDR1 is MNHEY and CDR2 is SVGAGI. The CDR3 spans 15 residues. V was pared by 6 bases and J by 1 base, with 16 bases between. The clonotype originates from a woman aged 30 to 39 in good health and CMV-seronegative. The sequencing input was PBMCs. The chain has TRBV6-5 and TRBJ2-7, with a tentative D call TRBD2 (6 bases). CDR3 sequence: CASSPYSGQSYEQYF. The CDR3 region has the DNA TGTGCCAGCAGCCCGTATAGCGGTCAATCCTACGAGCAGTACTTC.